This section outlines one T cell receptor beta chain sequence together with its context. Its antigen is still unknown. The data are from a study of T cell repertoires in cytomegalovirus infection. The wider study: Public TCR beta signature analysis indicated the presence of both CMV infection and matching HLA type.

TCRdb reanalysed the reads using MiXCR and keeps one entry per CDR3 protein. Counted here are 350,000 to 550,000 distinct CDR3 sequences, around 32% occurring once; the ten biggest clones make up roughly an eighth. The V segment lost 0 bases and the J segment 1 base; nucleotides outside the gene matches: 4. Germline CDR1 reads MNHEY; CDR2 reads SVGEGT. The CDR3 sequence is 19 residues long. Regarding the study as a whole: In two of eight donors, the top clonotype was HLA-C-restricted CMV-specific. Based on cumulative public TCR beta family frequency, carriers of CMV plus the relevant HLA were identified.

Sequencing input: PBMCs. This TCR derives from a human donor in good health (CMV status not recorded). Some clones in this sample may be carry-over from other donors' samples. This sequence joins TRBV6-2 or TRBV6-3 and TRBJ2-1; 15 bases map to TRBD2. CDR3: CASSYSGLAGGGSYNEQFF. The CDR3 region has the DNA TGTGCCAGCAGTTACTCAGGACTAGCGGGGGGGGGGTCCTACAATGAGCAGTTCTTC.